The rows below give T cell receptor beta chains drawn from one sample of a study of blood T cell repertoires in COVID-19. Repertoires were generated with immunoSEQ multiplex PCR, while TCRdb's copy carries only in-frame clones and drops some. This table has about 250,000 clones, about 80% appearing once. The sequenced material came from PBMCs or T cells enriched from blood (not recorded which). The receptors stem from a man between 45 and 60 years old who had recovered from COVID-19. Each CDR3 is given with its conserved first and last residue. A D gene is named only where the DNA matches it firmly. The size field is filled for only some rows; it gives once, few, many or a size class.

V gene	J gene	clone size	D gene	CDR3 DNA	CDR3 protein
TRBV7-8	TRBJ2-2	-	TRBD1	TGTGCCAGCAGCTTAGCAGGGACAGGGGTTGCCGGGGAGCTGTTTTTT	CASSLAGTGVAGELFF
TRBV7-3	TRBJ1-6	-	-	TGTGCCAGCAGCTTGCAGGGGAGTAGTTCACCCCTCCACTTT	CASSLQGSSSPLHF
TRBV7-9	TRBJ1-2	-	-	TGTGCCAGCAGCCCGGGGCGGGGGCAGCTGAACTATGGCTACACCTTC	CASSPGRGQLNYGYTF
TRBV3-1/TRBV3-2	TRBJ1-6	-	-	TGTGCCAGCAGCCAAGAACTAGTGAGTTCACCCCTCCACTTT	CASSQELVSSPLHF
TRBV12-3/TRBV12-4	TRBJ2-5	medium-sized	-	TGTGCCAGCATGACGGGTGGAGAGACCCAGTACTTC	CASMTGGETQYF
TRBV6-2/TRBV6-3	TRBJ1-2	once	-	TGTGCCAGCAGTGCACAGGGACGATATGGCTACACCTTC	CASSAQGRYGYTF
TRBV6-5	TRBJ2-7	-	TRBD2	TGTGCCAGCAGTCGACTAGCGGTTCGTTACGAGCAGTACTTC	CASSRLAVRYEQYF
TRBV6-2/TRBV6-3	TRBJ2-7	once	-	TGTGCCAGCAGCCCCCTTGGACAGAGTAGCTACGAGCAGTACTTC	CASSPLGQSSYEQYF
TRBV30	TRBJ2-1	-	TRBD2	TGTGCCTGGAAACGACTAGCGGGCTCCTACAATGAGCAGTTCTTC	CAWKRLAGSYNEQFF
TRBV7-3	TRBJ2-2	once	TRBD2	TGTGCCAGCAGCAAGGAACCGGGACTACCTAACGCCGGGGAGCTGTTTTTT	CASSKEPGLPNAGELFF
TRBV9	TRBJ2-7	-	-	TGTGCCAGCAGCGTATCCTCAGCGTCCTACGAGCAGTACTTC	CASSVSSASYEQYF
TRBV6-2/TRBV6-3	TRBJ1-5	-	-	TGTGCCAGCAGTTACTCAGGGGATGGCAATCAGCCCCAGCATTTT	CASSYSGDGNQPQHF
TRBV4-1	TRBJ2-5	-	-	TGCGCCAGCAGCCAAGATCCAAGGGAGCAAGAGACCCAGTACTTC	CASSQDPREQETQYF
TRBV6-5	TRBJ2-2	-	TRBD1	TGTGCCAGCAGTTTACCGGGACAGGGGAACACCGGGGAGCTGTTTTTT	CASSLPGQGNTGELFF
TRBV2	TRBJ2-1	-	TRBD2	TGTGCCAGTACTCTAGCGGGAGTTTCAAATGAGCAGTTCTTC	CASTLAGVSNEQFF
TRBV30	TRBJ1-1	-	TRBD1	TGTGCCTGGAGCCCGGACAGGGGGCAGGACACTGAAGCTTTCTTT	CAWSPDRGQDTEAFF
TRBV5-1	TRBJ2-1	-	-	TGCGCCAGCAGCTTGCTATCTAACCCCTACAATGAGCAGTTCTTC	CASSLLSNPYNEQFF
TRBV6-2/TRBV6-3	TRBJ2-5	-	TRBD1	TGTGCCAGCAGTTGCGCCACCGGGACAGGGTGCGAGACCCAGTACTTC	CASSCATGTGCETQYF
TRBV6-1	TRBJ2-3	few	-	TGTGCCAGCAGTGAAACACAGGTACCAGATACGCAGTATTTT	CASSETQVPDTQYF
TRBV5-1	TRBJ2-7	-	-	TGCGCCAGCAGCCGGGTGGGGGGCGAGCAGTACTTC	CASSRVGGEQYF
TRBV11-2	TRBJ2-7	-	TRBD1	TGTGCCAGCGGGACAGCTTACGAGCAGTACTTC	CASGTAYEQYF
TRBV18	TRBJ2-7	once	TRBD1	TGTGCCAGCTCACCGGGACAGGGGGAGCAGTACTTC	CASSPGQGEQYF
TRBV10-3	TRBJ2-7	few	TRBD1	TGTGCCATCAATGACAGGGGCTCCTACGAGCAGTACTTC	CAINDRGSYEQYF
TRBV19	TRBJ2-3	-	-	TGTGCCAGTAGTTTCTTTGCTAGCCGCACAGATACGCAGTATTTT	CASSFFASRTDTQYF
TRBV3-1/TRBV3-2	TRBJ1-2	-	-	TGTGCCAGCAGCCATGGGGGCATTTTAGCCATCTCGAACTATGGCTACACCTTC	CASSHGGILAISNYGYTF
TRBV28	TRBJ2-1	-	TRBD1	TGTGCCAGCAGTGGGACAGGCCGGTGGGATGAGCAGTTCTTC	CASSGTGRWDEQFF
TRBV7-8	TRBJ2-2	-	TRBD1	TGTGCCAGCAGCGCAGAGACAGGGCCGAACACCGGGGAGCTGTTTTTT	CASSAETGPNTGELFF
TRBV21-1	TRBJ2-2	-	-	TGTGCCAGCGAGGATAACCGGACAGCGAACACCGGGGAGCTGTTTTTT	CASEDNRTANTGELFF
TRBV20-1	TRBJ2-1	once	-	TGCAGTGCTAGTTCAGGAGCGGGTCTGACCTACAATGAGCAGTTCTTC	CSASSGAGLTYNEQFF
TRBV5-4	TRBJ2-1	-	-	TGTGCCAGCAGCTTGGATCGGGTTGAGCAGTTCTTC	CASSLDRVEQFF
TRBV4-2	TRBJ2-7	-	TRBD1	TGTGCCAGCAGCCAAGATTTAGCAGGGGGCCCCTACGAGCAGTACTTC	CASSQDLAGGPYEQYF
TRBV18	TRBJ1-5	-	-	TGTGCCAGCTCACCCGGAGGGAATCAGCCCCAGCATTTT	CASSPGGNQPQHF
TRBV3-1/TRBV3-2	TRBJ1-4	-	-	TGTGCCAGCAGCCTCAGGACAGCACTGACTGAAAAACTGTTTTTT	CASSLRTALTEKLFF
TRBV13	TRBJ2-3	-	TRBD2	TGTGCCAGCAGCTTAGTTCCGGGGGGGAGCACAGATACGCAGTATTTT	CASSLVPGGSTDTQYF
TRBV6-5	TRBJ1-5	-	-	TGTGCCAGCAGGGGGAGACAGGAGAGCAATCAGCCCCAGCATTTT	CASRGRQESNQPQHF
TRBV29-1	TRBJ2-1	-	-	TGCAGCGTTGAAGGTGGGGCTAGCGTGCGGTACAATGAGCAGTTCTTC	CSVEGGASVRYNEQFF
TRBV27	TRBJ2-7	-	TRBD2	TGTGCCAGCAGGAAAGCCGGGACTAGCGGGATTGGCGAGCAGTACTTC	CASRKAGTSGIGEQYF